This TCR beta chain derives from a study of T-cell memory formation after mild COVID-19. Study at large: Most TCR clusters belonged to a single donor. Study-wide results and limits: Some responding clones appeared in pre-infection memory, suggesting cross-reactive memory joined.

The CDR3 is 12 amino acids. Germline assignment: CDR1 DFQATT and CDR2 SNEGSKA (reference sequence). V gave up 3 bases and J gave up 5 bases, with 10 bases separating them. TCRdb used MiXCR to reprocess the 5' RACE reads, holding one entry per CDR3 protein. Of about 340,000 distinct CDR3 sequences listed, less than 20% are singletons. Of note for this clonotype: Its specificity is unknown.

J is TRBJ2-5 and V is TRBV20-1, with D tentatively TRBD2 (6 bases). Sample: PBMCs or a T cell subset sorted from them (not recorded which). The TCR comes from a young man who had mild COVID-19 (a few samples of this study predate the infection). Cell type and time point are not known. The CDR3 DNA reads TGCAGTGCTAGGGAGGGGAGGGAGACCCAGTACTTC. Protein product: CSAREGRETQYF.